Listed below are T cell receptor beta chains from one sample, sequenced in a study of T cells in localized non-small cell lung cancer. Produced via immunoSEQ multiplex PCR; TCRdb's table is partial and in-frame only. Here the sample spans around 41,000 clones, roughly four fifths being singletons. The sample here was PBMCs, taken before any cancer treatment. The receptors derive from a man aged 40 to 69 with stage II lung adenocarcinoma. Each CDR3 is given with its conserved first and last residue. The D gene is left open where the match is weak. Clone size is shown for a subset of rows, as once, few, many or a class of expanded clone.

>TRBV28|TRBJ1-1|NA|NA
CASSFSGETEAFF
TGTGCCAGCAGTTTTTCGGGGGAAACTGAAGCTTTCTTT
>TRBV7-6|TRBJ2-1|NA|NA
CASSLAGTANEQFF
TGTGCCAGCAGCTTAGCGGGGACCGCCAATGAGCAGTTCTTC
>TRBV11-3|TRBJ1-1|NA|NA
CASSLGRGNTEAFF
TGTGCCAGCAGCTTGGGCAGGGGGAACACTGAAGCTTTCTTT
>TRBV14|TRBJ1-1|once|NA
CASSQESPNTEAFF
TGTGCCAGCAGCCAAGAATCCCCGAACACTGAAGCTTTCTTT
>TRBV30|TRBJ1-2|NA|NA
CAWSPGALNYGYTF
TGTGCCTGGAGTCCAGGGGCCCTTAACTATGGCTACACCTTC
>TRBV7-6|TRBJ2-1|NA|NA
CASSQVKYNEQFF
TGTGCCAGCAGCCAAGTAAAATACAATGAGCAGTTCTTC
>TRBV5-1|TRBJ1-1|NA|NA
CASSLYGENTEAFF
TGCGCCAGCAGCTTGTACGGGGAGAACACTGAAGCTTTCTTT
>TRBV9|TRBJ1-6|NA|TRBD1
CASSIRDRGSPLHF
TGTGCCAGCAGCATCCGGGACAGGGGTTCACCCCTCCACTTT
>TRBV10-3|TRBJ2-7|NA|NA
CAIRIGGDGLYF
TGTGCCATCCGCATCGGGGGAGACGGACTGTACTTC
>TRBV7-9|TRBJ1-5|NA|NA
CASSPGSNQPQHF
TGTGCCAGCAGCCCCGGGAGTAATCAGCCCCAGCATTTT
>TRBV5-8|TRBJ2-5|NA|TRBD2
CASRLEGSGGQETQYF
TGTGCCAGCAGGCTGGAGGGTAGCGGGGGACAAGAGACCCAGTACTTC
>TRBV27|TRBJ2-1|few|TRBD2
CASSLSTSGHYNEQFF
TGTGCCAGCAGTTTATCGACTAGCGGCCACTACAATGAGCAGTTCTTC
>TRBV5-5|TRBJ1-1|NA|NA
CASINAHMNTEAFF
TGTGCCAGCATCAACGCCCATATGAACACTGAAGCTTTCTTT
>TRBV5-1|TRBJ2-5|NA|TRBD1
CASCYRGGETQYF
TGCGCCAGCTGCTACAGGGGTGGCGAGACCCAGTACTTC
>TRBV14|TRBJ2-1|NA|TRBD1
CASSRLGTADNEQFF
TGTGCCAGCAGCCGCCTCGGGACAGCAGACAATGAGCAGTTCTTC
>TRBV5-8|TRBJ1-4|NA|NA
CASIYLGREKLFF
TGTGCCAGCATCTATCTAGGGCGTGAAAAACTGTTTTTT
>TRBV14|TRBJ2-6|NA|NA
CASSQGEGLTF
TGTGCCAGCAGCCAAGGCGAGGGCCTGACTTTC
>TRBV30|TRBJ1-2|NA|NA
CAWRTTELGGYTF
TGTGCCTGGAGAACTACAGAGTTGGGCGGCTACACCTTC
>TRBV5-4|TRBJ2-3|NA|TRBD1
CASSNERGHTDTQYF
TGTGCCAGCAGTAACGAGAGGGGGCACACAGATACGCAGTATTTT
>TRBV6-5|TRBJ1-2|NA|NA
CASNPTGSQGYGYTF
TGTGCCAGCAATCCCACCGGGTCGCAGGGCTATGGCTACACCTTC
>TRBV5-1|TRBJ1-1|medium-sized|NA
CASSFGGTIGRRDTEAFF
TGCGCCAGCAGCTTCGGCGGGACAATCGGGAGGAGGGACACTGAAGCTTTCTTT
>TRBV27|TRBJ1-1|NA|NA
CASREWSGVDGTEAFF
TGTGCCAGCAGAGAGTGGTCAGGGGTAGACGGCACTGAAGCTTTCTTT
>TRBV18|TRBJ1-6|NA|TRBD1
CASSPPVFGTGSSPLHF
TGTGCCAGCTCACCACCTGTATTCGGGACAGGGAGTTCACCCCTCCACTTT
>TRBV5-5|TRBJ1-5|few|NA
CASSLKGSGNQPQHF
TGTGCCAGCAGCCTAAAGGGGTCCGGCAATCAGCCCCAGCATTTT
>TRBV2|TRBJ2-2|few|TRBD1
CASSELGTVNTGELFF
TGTGCCAGCAGTGAACTAGGGACAGTGAACACCGGGGAGCTGTTTTTT
>TRBV21-1|TRBJ2-2|once|NA
CASSKQERVETGELFF
TGTGCCAGCAGCAAACAGGAGAGGGTGGAAACCGGGGAGCTGTTTTTT
>TRBV6-1|TRBJ1-5|once|NA
CASSREGLGQPQHF
TGTGCCAGCAGCCGTGAGGGGTTAGGTCAGCCCCAGCATTTT
>TRBV7-2|TRBJ1-2|NA|NA
CASSSDVANYGYTF
TGTGCCAGCAGCTCGGACGTAGCTAACTATGGCTACACCTTC
>TRBV9|TRBJ2-5|NA|NA
CASSVAGGEETQYF
TGTGCCAGCAGCGTAGCGGGTGGGGAAGAGACCCAGTACTTC
>TRBV4-2|TRBJ1-4|medium-sized|NA
CASSQEGTGNEKLFF
TGTGCCAGCAGCCAAGAGGGGACGGGGAATGAAAAACTGTTTTTT
>TRBV6-1|TRBJ2-7|NA|TRBD1
CASSGTGSYEQYF
TGTGCCAGCAGTGGGACAGGGTCCTACGAGCAGTACTTC
>TRBV7-9|TRBJ2-5|NA|TRBD2
CASSLALAGMETQYF
TGTGCCAGCAGCTTAGCTCTAGCGGGAATGGAGACCCAGTACTTC
>TRBV5-5|TRBJ2-7|NA|NA
CASSRSFTSYEQYF
TGTGCCAGCAGCCGCAGCTTCACGAGCTACGAGCAGTACTTC
>TRBV19|TRBJ2-7|NA|NA
CASSRGEHYEQYF
TGTGCCAGTAGTAGGGGGGAGCACTACGAGCAGTACTTC
>TRBV28|TRBJ2-7|medium-sized|TRBD1
CASKPGTGETYEQYF
TGTGCCAGCAAGCCCGGGACAGGAGAGACCTACGAGCAGTACTTC
>TRBV19|TRBJ2-1|once|TRBD1
CATWAGQGYNEQFF
TGTGCCACATGGGCGGGACAGGGATACAATGAGCAGTTCTTC
>TRBV27|TRBJ2-1|NA|NA
CASSLMQHNNEQFF
TGTGCCAGCAGTTTGATGCAACACAACAATGAGCAGTTCTTC
>TRBV19|TRBJ1-2|NA|NA
CASRLGGDYGYTF
TGTGCCAGTAGGCTCGGGGGTGACTATGGCTACACCTTC
>TRBV5-6|TRBJ2-7|NA|NA
CASSLSRGDPSQYF
TGTGCCAGCAGCTTGTCCAGGGGGGATCCTTCGCAGTACTTC
>TRBV18|TRBJ2-2|NA|TRBD1
CASSPRTGRNTGELFF
TGTGCCAGCTCACCGCGGACAGGGAGGAACACCGGGGAGCTGTTTTTT
>TRBV15|TRBJ2-1|NA|NA
CATSREAGRAYNEQFF
TGTGCCACCAGCAGAGAGGCCGGGCGAGCCTACAATGAGCAGTTCTTC
>TRBV7-2|TRBJ1-6|NA|NA
CASSLRGYDNSPLHF
TGTGCCAGCAGCTTAAGAGGGTACGATAATTCACCCCTCCACTTT
>TRBV5-1|TRBJ2-5|NA|NA
CASSLQAEETQYF
TGCGCCAGCAGCTTACAGGCGGAAGAGACCCAGTACTTC
>TRBV14|TRBJ1-1|few|NA
CASSFPGGRNTEAFF
TGTGCCAGCAGCTTCCCCGGGGGGCGGAACACTGAAGCTTTCTTT
>TRBV7-6|TRBJ2-3|NA|NA
CASSLSGQFTDTQYF
TGTGCCAGCAGCTTATCGGGTCAGTTCACAGATACGCAGTATTTT
>TRBV28|TRBJ1-2|NA|TRBD1
CASSLGDSRGLGGYTF
TGTGCCAGCAGCCTAGGGGACAGTCGAGGATTAGGGGGCTACACCTTC
>TRBV4-2|TRBJ1-5|once|TRBD1
CASSQTGGPDQPQHF
TGTGCCAGCAGCCAGACAGGGGGCCCAGATCAGCCCCAGCATTTT
>TRBV9|TRBJ2-5|few|NA
CASSAGLVRGETQYF
TGTGCCAGCAGCGCTGGACTGGTTCGAGGGGAGACCCAGTACTTC
>TRBV30|TRBJ2-1|once|NA
CAWRGRTESSYNEQFF
TGTGCCTGGAGGGGGAGGACAGAGAGCTCCTACAATGAGCAGTTCTTC
>TRBV6-5|TRBJ1-1|NA|NA
CASTLSLNTEAFF
TGTGCCAGCACCTTGTCCCTGAACACTGAAGCTTTCTTT
>TRBV5-1|TRBJ2-7|NA|TRBD2
CASSSAAGDPEQYF
TGCGCCAGCAGCTCGGCAGCGGGAGACCCCGAGCAGTACTTC
>TRBV7-8|TRBJ2-5|NA|NA
CASSLAYGGQETQYF
TGTGCCAGCAGCTTAGCATACGGAGGACAAGAGACCCAGTACTTC
>TRBV13|TRBJ1-2|NA|NA
CASSLGQDNYGYTF
TGTGCCAGCAGCTTAGGACAGGATAACTATGGCTACACCTTC
>TRBV18|TRBJ2-4|NA|TRBD1
CASSLGQGITDIQYF
TGTGCCAGCTCACTTGGACAGGGGATCACGGACATTCAGTACTTC
>TRBV7-9|TRBJ1-3|NA|NA
CASSLATVRNTIYF
TGTGCCAGCAGCCTAGCCACTGTCCGAAACACCATATATTTT
>TRBV2|TRBJ2-7|NA|NA
CASSLRVNSYEQYF
TGTGCCAGCAGTTTGAGGGTTAATTCCTACGAGCAGTACTTC
>TRBV11-1|TRBJ2-1|NA|NA
CASSLNRVQGYNEQFF
TGTGCCAGCAGCTTAAACCGGGTCCAGGGCTACAATGAGCAGTTCTTC